A selection of T cell receptor beta chains follows, all from one sample in a study of blood T cells in healthy people across ages. Using its own MiXCR run on the 5' RACE reads, TCRdb lists one record per CDR3 protein. The sample holds about 650,000 distinct CDR3 sequences, 32% seen once. Sequenced material: blood. These receptors all come from a woman of 80 years or more in good health. The CDR3 runs from the conserved cysteine through the conserved F or W. D genes are given only for firm matches. Clone size is not always given. Where it is, it says once, few, many or a class for expanded clones.

cdr3_aa cdr3_nt d_call j_call v_call clone_size
CASAGTGDHEQFF TGTGCCAGCGCCGGGACAGGGGACCATGAGCAGTTCTTC TRBD1 TRBJ2-1 TRBV5-4 many
CSAGTDSSYEQYF TGCAGTGCCGGGACAGATAGCTCCTACGAGCAGTACTTC TRBD1 TRBJ2-7 TRBV20-1 many
CASSFDTNRPQAQYF TGTGCCAGCAGTTTCGACACTAACCGCCCCCAGGCCCAGTACTTC . TRBJ2-5 TRBV27 .
CAISEATRRPGTQYF TGTGCCATCAGTGAGGCTACGCGGCGGCCCGGGACCCAGTACTTC . TRBJ2-5 TRBV10-3 few
CASSLEPNRCNEQYF TGTGCCAGCAGCTTAGAGCCCAACCGTTGCAATGAGCAGTACTTC . TRBJ2-7 TRBV7-2 .
CSARDPGNTEAFF TGCAGTGCTAGAGATCCGGGGAACACTGAAGCTTTCTTT . TRBJ1-1 TRBV20-1 .
CSVHETVLNTEAFF TGCAGCGTACACGAGACGGTCTTAAACACTGAAGCTTTCTTT . TRBJ1-1 TRBV29-1 few
CASGTGILLGSYF TGTGCCAGCGGAACAGGGATTCTTCTTGGGTCGTACTTC . TRBJ2-5 TRBV28 many
CSARDQRDRLADFDNEQFF TGCAGTGCTAGAGATCAAAGGGATAGACTAGCGGACTTTGACAATGAGCAGTTCTTC TRBD2 TRBJ2-1 TRBV20-1 .
CSARVFPRIQGEQYF TGCAGTGCTAGAGTTTTCCCTAGGATACAAGGCGAGCAGTACTTC . TRBJ2-7 TRBV20-1 many
CASSLVTSGSRFGTDTQYF TGTGCCAGCAGCTTAGTTACTAGCGGGAGTCGTTTTGGCACAGATACGCAGTATTTT TRBD2 TRBJ2-3 TRBV7-9 .
CAISKGHNPDTEAFF TGTGCCATCAGCAAGGGACATAACCCAGACACTGAAGCTTTCTTT . TRBJ1-1 TRBV6-6 .
CASSPPKISYNEQFF TGTGCCAGCTCACCACCCAAAATCTCCTACAATGAGCAGTTCTTC . TRBJ2-1 TRBV18 many
CASSFPSGGTTYEQYF TGTGCCAGCAGTTTTCCTAGCGGGGGGACTACCTACGAGCAGTACTTC TRBD2 TRBJ2-7 TRBV12-3/TRBV12-4 many
CASSRAGGIPHNEQFF TGTGCCAGCAGCCGAGCAGGGGGCATCCCGCACAATGAGCAGTTCTTC TRBD1 TRBJ2-1 TRBV7-2 .
CSVRGLGNTEAFF TGCAGCGTTAGGGGCTTGGGGAACACTGAAGCTTTCTTT . TRBJ1-1 TRBV29-1 .
CASSQDLRSGGYNEQFF TGTGCCAGCAGCCAAGATTTGCGGAGCGGGGGGTACAATGAGCAGTTCTTC TRBD2 TRBJ2-1 TRBV3-1 many
CASSLVGQGGNTIYF TGTGCCAGCAGCTTAGTTGGACAGGGGGGAAACACCATATATTTT TRBD1 TRBJ1-3 TRBV7-2 .
CASSQDRTVGAEAFF TGTGCCAGCAGCCAAGATCGGACCGTAGGGGCTGAAGCTTTCTTT . TRBJ1-1 TRBV3-1 many
CASSWGDREGSPLHF TGCGCCAGCAGCTGGGGGGACAGGGAAGGTTCACCCCTCCACTTT TRBD1 TRBJ1-6 TRBV5-1 .